Reported below is one TCR beta chain. Germline V CDR1 and CDR2: SGHNT, YYREEE (reference sequence). The CDR3 sequence is 14 residues long. V lost 10 bases, J lost 0 bases, and 17 bases lay in between. Profiling relied on immunoSEQ multiplex PCR, and the TCRdb table lists in-frame clones only, not all of them. Among 23,000 or so clones listed, roughly 90% were seen once. This sample was included in a study of blood T cell repertoires in COVID-19. Study as a whole: Whether acute or convalescent, the COVID-19 samples came from the United States, Italy and Spain.

The sequencing input was peripheral blood. The receptor was isolated from a man in his 70s with active COVID-19. The J gene is TRBJ2-7, the V gene TRBV5-4; TRBD1 is a possible D gene (5 bases). The CDR3 bases are TGTGCCGGGTCAGGGTTCGGAACCTCCTACGAGCAGTACTTC. Translated, it gives CAGSGFGTSYEQYF.